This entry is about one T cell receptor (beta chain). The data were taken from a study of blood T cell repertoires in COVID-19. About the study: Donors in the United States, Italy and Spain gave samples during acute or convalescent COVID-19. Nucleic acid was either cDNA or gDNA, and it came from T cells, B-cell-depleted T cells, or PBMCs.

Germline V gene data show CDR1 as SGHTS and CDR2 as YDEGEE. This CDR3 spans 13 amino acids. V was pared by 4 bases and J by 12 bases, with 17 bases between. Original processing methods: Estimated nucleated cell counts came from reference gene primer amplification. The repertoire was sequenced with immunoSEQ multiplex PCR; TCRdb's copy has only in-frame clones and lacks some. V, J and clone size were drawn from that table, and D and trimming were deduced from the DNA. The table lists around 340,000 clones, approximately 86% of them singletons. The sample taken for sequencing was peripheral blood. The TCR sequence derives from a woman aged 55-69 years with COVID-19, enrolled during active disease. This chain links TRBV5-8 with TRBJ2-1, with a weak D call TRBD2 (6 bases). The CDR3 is CASSAWTTQGQFF. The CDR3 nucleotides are TGTGCCAGCAGCGCTTGGACTACCCAGGGGCAGTTCTTC. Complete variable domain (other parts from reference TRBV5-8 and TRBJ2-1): EAGVTQSPTHLIKTRGQQATLRCSPISGHTSVYWYQQALGLGLQFLLWYDEGEERNRGNFPPRFSGRQFPNYSSELNVNALELEDSALYLCASSAWTTQGQFFGPGTRLTVL.